One sample yielded the 6 T cell receptor beta chains listed below, sequenced in a study of T cell repertoires in cytomegalovirus infection. TCRdb itself ran the reads through MiXCR, one entry per CDR3 protein. The data show roughly 730,000 distinct CDR3 sequences, around 32% seen once. Their cognate antigens are unknown. Sample: cultured PBMCs, taken from culture after CMV antigen stimulation. The receptor source for this set is a human donor in good health (CMV status not recorded). Some clones in this sample may be carry-over from other donors' samples.

This clonotype was picked up one time. The chain joins TRBV9 to TRBJ2-3; no clear D gene. V lost 0 bases and J 4 bases, leaving 9 bases between the germline ends. The CDR3 totals 14 residues. CDR1 is SGDLS, CDR2 YYNGEE, per germline. The CDR3 DNA follows: TGTGCCAGCAGCGTAGGGGGTGGGCCAGATACGCAGTATTTT. Translating gives CASSVGGGPDTQYF.

This clonotype came up many times. The rearrangement joins TRBV7-2 to TRBJ2-7, with 10 nucleotides matching TRBD1. Germline CDR1 and CDR2: SGHTA and FQGNSA. There are 16 residues in the CDR3. After removal of 1 base from V and 6 bases from J, the junction contained 9 bases not matched to a gene. CDR3 nucleotides: TGTGCCAGCAGCTTAGGGCGGATGGGACAGGGGACCGAGCAGTACTTC. It yields the protein CASSLGRMGQGTEQYF.

Only a few counts were recorded for this clonotype. The chain links TRBV27 to TRBJ2-1; D possibly uses TRBD1 or TRBD2 (5 bases each). There are 20 residues in the CDR3. V was trimmed by 3 bases and J by 6 bases, leaving 30 bases between them. Germline V CDR1 and CDR2: MNHEY, SMNVEV (reference sequence). Here the CDR3 reads CASSFTKPRNQGLGSNEQFF. The CDR3 coding sequence is TGTGCCAGCAGTTTCACCAAACCTAGGAATCAGGGCCTAGGGAGCAATGAGCAGTTCTTC.

This chain connects TRBV20-1 to TRBJ2-1; TRBD2 might be the D (6 bases). The CDR3 sequence is 16 residues long. Germline V gives CDR1 DFQATT, CDR2 SNEGSKA (reference sequence). Trimming pared 3 bases from V and 3 bases from J, leaving 18 bases between. CDR3 loop: CSARRTGTSFYNEQFF. The DNA of the CDR3 is TGCAGTGCTAGGAGGACCGGGACTTCGTTCTACAATGAGCAGTTCTTC.

V is TRBV28 and J is TRBJ2-7; 8 bases fit TRBD1. The CDR3 length is 16 residues. V was pared by 4 bases and J by 1 base, with 9 bases of the junction left unmatched. Germline CDR1 is MDHEN and CDR2 is SYDVKM. CDR3 bases: TGTGCCAGCAGTTCGACCGGACAGGGCGGTTCCTACGAGCAGTACTTC. Protein product: CASSSTGQGGSYEQYF.

This clonotype occurred many times. The CDR3 loop is CASSTQRGRTGELFF. Written as DNA, the CDR3 is TGTGCCAGCAGCACACAACGGGGGAGAACCGGGGAGCTGTTTTTT. V is TRBV7-8 and J is TRBJ2-2; perhaps TRBD2 as D (6 bases). The germline gives CDR1 SGHVS, CDR2 FQNEAQ. V dropped 5 bases and J dropped 5 bases, with 15 bases sitting between them. This CDR3 is 15 amino acids long. The full variable domain, rest sourced from reference TRBV7-8 and TRBJ2-2, is GAGVSQSPRYKVAKRGQDVALRCDPISGHVSLFWYQQALGQGPEFLTYFQNEAQLDKSGLPSDRFFAERPEGSVSTLKIQRTQQEDSAVYLCASSTQRGRTGELFFGEGSRLTVL.